This TCR beta chain was identified during a study of response to subunit inactivated influenza vaccine. Findings and caveats of the study: Every seasonal influenza vaccination brings in few new T cells, the authors suggested.

This clonotype was seen only a few times. Its antigen is as yet unknown. TCRdb reprocessed the RT-PCR reads via MiXCR and lists one record per CDR3 protein. The profile covers 150,000 to 200,000 distinct CDR3 sequences, with approximately 12% appearing a single time and over 25% taken by the ten largest. The same specimen was also included in a second study, on T cells expressing NK-cell markers. That study adds: 5'RACE template switching built TCR beta cDNA with unique molecular identifiers. Source material for TCR beta repertoires consisted of sorted CD3+CD56+NKG2C+, CD3+CD56+NKG2C- and CD3+CD56-NKG2C+ T cells. What restricted sorting to alpha-beta TCR T cells in several experiments was an anti-gamma-delta TCR antibody. These clonotypes also led the CD3+CD56-NKG2C+ fraction in a handful of donors.

The sequenced sample was CD8+ T cells sorted from PBMCs, obtained 12 days after vaccination. This TCR was sampled from a man aged 45 to 65 who received an inactivated influenza vaccine.

Here the CDR3 reads CASRVAGTYNEQFF. DNA of the CDR3: TGTGCCAGCAGGGTTGCGGGAACTTACAATGAGCAGTTCTTC. This rearrangement joins TRBV28 to TRBJ2-1; a possible D gene is TRBD2 (6 bases). This CDR3 is built from 14 residues. Germline V lookup: CDR1 MDHEN, CDR2 SYDVKM. The germline V and J ends were trimmed by 6 bases and 4 bases, with 13 bases remaining between them.